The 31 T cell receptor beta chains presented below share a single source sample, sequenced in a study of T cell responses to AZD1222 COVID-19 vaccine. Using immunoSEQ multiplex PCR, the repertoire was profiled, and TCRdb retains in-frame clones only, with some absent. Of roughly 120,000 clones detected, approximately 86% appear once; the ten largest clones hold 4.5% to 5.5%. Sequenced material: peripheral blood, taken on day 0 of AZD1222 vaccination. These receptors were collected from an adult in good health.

The CDR3 spells CASSLSWTGSVNTEAFF. The CDR3 bases are TGTGCCAGCAGTTTATCATGGACAGGCTCGGTGAACACTGAAGCTTTCTTT. The J gene is TRBJ1-1, the V gene TRBV27; 7 bases fit TRBD1. The CDR3 is made up of 17 amino acids. Germline CDR1 MNHEY, CDR2 SMNVEV (reference sequence). Trimming cost V 0 bases and J 0 bases; bases outside gene matches: 7.

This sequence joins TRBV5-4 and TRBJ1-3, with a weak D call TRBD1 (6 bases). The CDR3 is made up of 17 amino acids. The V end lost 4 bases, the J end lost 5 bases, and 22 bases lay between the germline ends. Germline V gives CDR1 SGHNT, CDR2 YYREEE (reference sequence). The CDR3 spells CASSPGGGRGLRNTIYF. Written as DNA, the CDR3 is TGTGCCAGCAGCCCAGGTGGGGGGCGAGGCCTGCGAAACACCATATATTTT.

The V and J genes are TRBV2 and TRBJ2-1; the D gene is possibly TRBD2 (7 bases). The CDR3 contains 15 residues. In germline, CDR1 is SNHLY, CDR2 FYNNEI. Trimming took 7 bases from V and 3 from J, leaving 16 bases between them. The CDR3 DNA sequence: TGTGCCAGCAACAAAAGGGGGGGCCTCTACAATGAGCAGTTCTTC. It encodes CASNKRGGLYNEQFF.

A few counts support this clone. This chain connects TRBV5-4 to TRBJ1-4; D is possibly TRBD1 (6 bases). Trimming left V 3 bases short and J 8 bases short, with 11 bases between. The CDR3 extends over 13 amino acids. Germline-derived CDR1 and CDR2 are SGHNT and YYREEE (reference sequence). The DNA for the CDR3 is TGTGCCAGCAGCTCTGAAGGACAGGAAAAACTGTTTTTT. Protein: CASSSEGQEKLFF.

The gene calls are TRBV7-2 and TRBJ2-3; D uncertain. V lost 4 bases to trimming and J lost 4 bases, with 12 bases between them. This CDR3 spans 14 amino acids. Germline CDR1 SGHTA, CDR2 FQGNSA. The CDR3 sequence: CASSSGTGADTQYF. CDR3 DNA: TGTGCCAGCAGCTCTGGTACGGGTGCAGATACGCAGTATTTT.

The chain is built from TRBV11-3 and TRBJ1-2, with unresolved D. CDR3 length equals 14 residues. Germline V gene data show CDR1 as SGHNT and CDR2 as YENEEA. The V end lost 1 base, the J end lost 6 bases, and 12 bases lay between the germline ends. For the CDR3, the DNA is TGTGCCAGCAGCTTAGTTCGATACGGTAATGGCTACACCTTC. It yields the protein CASSLVRYGNGYTF.

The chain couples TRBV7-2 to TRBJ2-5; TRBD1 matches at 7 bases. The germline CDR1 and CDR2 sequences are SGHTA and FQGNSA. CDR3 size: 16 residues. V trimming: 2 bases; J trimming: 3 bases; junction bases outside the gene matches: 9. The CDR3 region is CASSLTPRQGKETQYF. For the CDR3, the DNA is TGTGCCAGCAGCTTAACCCCTAGACAGGGAAAAGAGACCCAGTACTTC.

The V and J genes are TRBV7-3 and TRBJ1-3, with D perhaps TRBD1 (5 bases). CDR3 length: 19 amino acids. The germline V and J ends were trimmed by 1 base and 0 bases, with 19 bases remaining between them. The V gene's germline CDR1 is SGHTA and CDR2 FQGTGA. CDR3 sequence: CASSLRLWGRLSSGNTIYF. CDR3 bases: TGTGCCAGCAGCTTAAGATTATGGGGCAGGCTGAGCTCTGGAAACACCATATATTTT.

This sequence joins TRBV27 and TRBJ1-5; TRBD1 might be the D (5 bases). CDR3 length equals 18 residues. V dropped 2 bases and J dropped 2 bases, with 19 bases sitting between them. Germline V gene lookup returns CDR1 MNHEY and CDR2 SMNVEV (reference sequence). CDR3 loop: CASSLEGYQGGGNQPQHF. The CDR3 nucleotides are TGTGCCAGCAGTTTAGAGGGCTATCAGGGAGGGGGCAATCAGCCCCAGCATTTT.

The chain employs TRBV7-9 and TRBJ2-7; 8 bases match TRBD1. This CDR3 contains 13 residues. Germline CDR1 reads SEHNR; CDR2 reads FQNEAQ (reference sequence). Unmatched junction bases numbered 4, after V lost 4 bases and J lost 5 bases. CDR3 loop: CASSWTGSHEQYF. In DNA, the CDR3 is TGTGCCAGCAGCTGGACAGGGTCCCACGAGCAGTACTTC.

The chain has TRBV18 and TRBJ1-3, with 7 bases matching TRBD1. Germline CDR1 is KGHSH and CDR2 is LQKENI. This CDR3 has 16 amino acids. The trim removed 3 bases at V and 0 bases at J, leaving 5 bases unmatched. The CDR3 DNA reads TGTGCCAGCTCACCGCCGGGACAGCGCTCTGGAAACACCATATATTTT. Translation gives CASSPPGQRSGNTIYF.

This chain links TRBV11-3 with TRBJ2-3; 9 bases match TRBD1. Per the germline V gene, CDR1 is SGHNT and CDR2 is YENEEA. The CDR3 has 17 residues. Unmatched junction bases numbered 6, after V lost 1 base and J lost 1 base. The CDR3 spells CASSLALGTGRTDTQYF. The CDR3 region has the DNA TGTGCCAGCAGCTTAGCATTGGGGACAGGGCGCACAGATACGCAGTATTTT.

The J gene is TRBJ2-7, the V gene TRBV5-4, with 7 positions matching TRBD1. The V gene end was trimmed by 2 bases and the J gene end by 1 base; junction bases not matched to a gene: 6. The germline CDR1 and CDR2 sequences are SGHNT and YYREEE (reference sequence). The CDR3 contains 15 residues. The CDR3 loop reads CASSFRDRGSYEQYF. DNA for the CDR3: TGTGCCAGCAGCTTCCGGGACAGAGGATCCTACGAGCAGTACTTC.

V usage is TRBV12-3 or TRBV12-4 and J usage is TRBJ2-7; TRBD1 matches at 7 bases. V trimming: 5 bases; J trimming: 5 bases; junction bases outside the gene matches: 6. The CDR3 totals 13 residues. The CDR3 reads CASSRDSLDEQYF. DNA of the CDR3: TGTGCCAGCAGTCGGGACAGTCTCGACGAGCAGTACTTC.

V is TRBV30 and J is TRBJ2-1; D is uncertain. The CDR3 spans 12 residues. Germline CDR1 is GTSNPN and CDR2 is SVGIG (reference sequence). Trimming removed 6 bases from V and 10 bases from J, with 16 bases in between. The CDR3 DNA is TGTGCCTGCCCAAGGACCCTCGAGGAGCAGTTCTTC. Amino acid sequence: CACPRTLEEQFF. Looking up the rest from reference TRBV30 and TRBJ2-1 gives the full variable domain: SQTIHQWPATLVQPVGSPLSLECTVEGTSNPNLYWYRQAAGRGLQLLFYSVGIGQISSEVPQNLSASRPQDRQFILSSKKLLLSDSGFYLCACPRTLEEQFFGPGTRLTVL.

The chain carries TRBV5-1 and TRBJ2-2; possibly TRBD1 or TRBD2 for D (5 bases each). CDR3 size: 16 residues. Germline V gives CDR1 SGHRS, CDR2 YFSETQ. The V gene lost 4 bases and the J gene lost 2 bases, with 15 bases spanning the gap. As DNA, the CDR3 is TGCGCCAGCAGCCAGATCGGGGCTAGCAACACCGGGGAGCTGTTTTTT. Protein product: CASSQIGASNTGELFF.

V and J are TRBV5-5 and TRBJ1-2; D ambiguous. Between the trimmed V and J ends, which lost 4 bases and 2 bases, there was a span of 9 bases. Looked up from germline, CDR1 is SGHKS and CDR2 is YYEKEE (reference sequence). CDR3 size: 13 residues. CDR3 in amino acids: CASSRDTNYGYTF. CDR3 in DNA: TGTGCCAGCAGCCGCGACACAAACTATGGCTACACCTTC.

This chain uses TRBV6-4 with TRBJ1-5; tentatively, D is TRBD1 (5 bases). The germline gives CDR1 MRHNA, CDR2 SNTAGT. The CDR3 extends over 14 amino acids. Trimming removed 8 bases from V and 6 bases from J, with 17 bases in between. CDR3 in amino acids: CASGGTALCQPQHF. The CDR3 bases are TGTGCCAGCGGAGGGACGGCACTTTGTCAGCCCCAGCATTTT.

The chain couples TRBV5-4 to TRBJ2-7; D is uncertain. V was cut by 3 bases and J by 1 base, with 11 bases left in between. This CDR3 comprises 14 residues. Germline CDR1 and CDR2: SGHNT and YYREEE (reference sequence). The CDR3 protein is CASSSKTGSYEQYF. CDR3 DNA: TGTGCCAGCAGCTCGAAGACCGGATCCTACGAGCAGTACTTC.

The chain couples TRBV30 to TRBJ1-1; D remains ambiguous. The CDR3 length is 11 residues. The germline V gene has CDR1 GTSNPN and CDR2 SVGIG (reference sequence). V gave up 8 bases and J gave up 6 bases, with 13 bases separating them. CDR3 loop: CAGRLRPEAFF. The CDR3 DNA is TGTGCCGGTCGTTTGCGCCCTGAAGCTTTCTTT.

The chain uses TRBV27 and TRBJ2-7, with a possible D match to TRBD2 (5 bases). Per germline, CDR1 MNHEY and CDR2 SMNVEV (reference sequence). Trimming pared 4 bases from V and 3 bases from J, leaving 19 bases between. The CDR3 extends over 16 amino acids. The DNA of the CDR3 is TGTGCCAGCAGTTGTGAGAGGAGGATGGTTCACTACGAGCAGTACTTC. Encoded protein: CASSCERRMVHYEQYF.

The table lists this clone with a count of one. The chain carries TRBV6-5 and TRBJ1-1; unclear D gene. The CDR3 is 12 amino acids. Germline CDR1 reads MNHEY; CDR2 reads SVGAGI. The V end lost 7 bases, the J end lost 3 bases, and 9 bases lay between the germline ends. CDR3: CASKQQYTEAFF. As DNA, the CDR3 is TGTGCCAGCAAACAGCAATACACTGAAGCTTTCTTT.

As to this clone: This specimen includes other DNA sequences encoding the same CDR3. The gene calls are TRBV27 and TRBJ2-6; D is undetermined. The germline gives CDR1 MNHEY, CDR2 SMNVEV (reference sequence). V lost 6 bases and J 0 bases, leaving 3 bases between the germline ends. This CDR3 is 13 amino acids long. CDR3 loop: CASSSSGANVLTF. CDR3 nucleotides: TGTGCCAGCAGCTCCTCTGGGGCCAACGTCCTGACTTTC.

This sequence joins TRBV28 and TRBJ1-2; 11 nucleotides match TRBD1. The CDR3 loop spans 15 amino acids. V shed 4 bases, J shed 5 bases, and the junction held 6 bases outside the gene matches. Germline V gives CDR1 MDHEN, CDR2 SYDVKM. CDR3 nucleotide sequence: TGTGCCAGCAGTTCAGGACAGGGGGCAAGTTATGGCTACACCTTC. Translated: CASSSGQGASYGYTF.

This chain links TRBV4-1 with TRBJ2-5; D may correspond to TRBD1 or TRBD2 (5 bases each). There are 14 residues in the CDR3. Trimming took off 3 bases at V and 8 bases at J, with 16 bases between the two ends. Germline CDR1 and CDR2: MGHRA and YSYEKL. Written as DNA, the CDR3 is TGCGCCAGCAGCCAGGGAAGTGGGGGTATCACCCAGTACTTC. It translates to CASSQGSGGITQYF.

The DNA for the CDR3 is TGTGCCAGCGGGGATAATCAGCCCCAGCATTTT. Encoded protein: CASGDNQPQHF. The gene calls are TRBV27 and TRBJ1-5; no definite D call. Germline assignment: CDR1 MNHEY and CDR2 SMNVEV (reference sequence). Trimming cost V 8 bases and J 4 bases, with 6 bases left between them. The CDR3 is 11 residues long.

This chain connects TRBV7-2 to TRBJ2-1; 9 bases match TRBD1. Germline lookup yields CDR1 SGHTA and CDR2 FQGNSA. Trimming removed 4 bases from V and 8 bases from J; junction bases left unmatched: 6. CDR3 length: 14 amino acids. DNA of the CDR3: TGTGCCAGCAGCTGGGACAGGGTGGCCGATGAGCAGTTCTTC. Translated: CASSWDRVADEQFF.

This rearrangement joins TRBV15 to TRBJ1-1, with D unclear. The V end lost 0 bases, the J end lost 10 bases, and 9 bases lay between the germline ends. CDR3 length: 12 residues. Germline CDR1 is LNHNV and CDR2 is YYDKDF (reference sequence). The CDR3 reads CATSRDYRLAFF. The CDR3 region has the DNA TGTGCCACCAGCAGAGATTACCGGTTAGCTTTCTTT.

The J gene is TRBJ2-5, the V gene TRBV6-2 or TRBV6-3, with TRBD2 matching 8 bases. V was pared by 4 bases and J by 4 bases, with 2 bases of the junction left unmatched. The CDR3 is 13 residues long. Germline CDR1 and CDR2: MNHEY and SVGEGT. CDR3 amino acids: CASSLLAAETQYF. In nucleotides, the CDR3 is TGTGCCAGCAGTTTACTAGCGGCAGAGACCCAGTACTTC.

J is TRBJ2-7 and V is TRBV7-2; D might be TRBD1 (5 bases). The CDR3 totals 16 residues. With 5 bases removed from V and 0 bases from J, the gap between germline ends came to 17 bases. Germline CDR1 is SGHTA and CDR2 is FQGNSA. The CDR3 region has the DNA TGTGCCAGCAGCGGTGGGATGGGGCGAAACTCCTACGAGCAGTACTTC. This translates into CASSGGMGRNSYEQYF.

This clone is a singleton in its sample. CDR3 amino acids: CASSQGYSSYEQYF. For the CDR3, the DNA is TGTGCCAGCAGCCAGGGGTACTCATCCTACGAGCAGTACTTC. V gene TRBV3-1 (or the pseudogene TRBV3-2) combines with J gene TRBJ2-7; D not resolved. The CDR3 sequence is 14 residues long. Per germline, CDR1 LGHDT and CDR2 YNNKEL (reference sequence). Between the trimmed V and J ends, which lost 3 bases and 1 base, there was a span of 10 bases.